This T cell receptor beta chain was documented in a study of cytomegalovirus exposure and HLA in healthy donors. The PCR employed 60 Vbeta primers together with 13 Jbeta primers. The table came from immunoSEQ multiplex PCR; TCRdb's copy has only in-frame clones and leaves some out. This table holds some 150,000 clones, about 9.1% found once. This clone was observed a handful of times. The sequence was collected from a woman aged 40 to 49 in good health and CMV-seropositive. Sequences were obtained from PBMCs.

CDR3 in amino acids: CASRRLYTEAFF. The CDR3 nucleotides read TGTGCCAGCCGCCGGTTGTACACTGAAGCTTTCTTT. J is TRBJ1-1 and V is TRBV11-2, with D hard to call. Germline V CDR1 and CDR2: SGHAT, FQNNGV. The length of the CDR3 is 12 residues. Trimming took 8 bases from V and 3 from J, leaving 10 bases between them.